These T cell receptor beta chains were read from a single sample in a study of blood T cell repertoires in COVID-19. Sequencing used immunoSEQ multiplex PCR; TCRdb keeps in-frame clones, though not all of them. Seen here are about 100,000 clones, more than 75% observed once, and the top ten hold over 10%. The sample taken for sequencing was peripheral blood. The receptors were gathered from a human donor in a cohort sampled during active COVID-19. CDR3s include the opening cysteine and the closing phenylalanine or tryptophan. A D gene is named only where the DNA matches it firmly. Expanded clones get a size class; other rows say once, few or many, or leave the size out.

j_call d_call v_call clone_size cdr3_nt cdr3_aa
TRBJ1-2 NA TRBV9 NA TGTGCCAGCAGCGTAGGGCCGAGGCTACATAATTCCTATGGCTACACCTTC CASSVGPRLHNSYGYTF
TRBJ1-2 TRBD1 TRBV11-2 NA TGTGCCAGCAGCAGATCGACAGGGGAAGGAAATGGCTACACCTTC CASSRSTGEGNGYTF
TRBJ2-7 NA TRBV2 NA TGTGCCAGCAGTGACCACTTCTACGAGCAGTACTTC CASSDHFYEQYF
TRBJ2-3 TRBD2 TRBV7-7 NA TGTGCCAGCAGCTTGAGCGGGGTGACCGGAGATACGCAGTATTTT CASSLSGVTGDTQYF
TRBJ2-7 NA TRBV3-1/TRBV3-2 once TGTGCCAGCAGCCAAGGTTGTTTGAGTCACGAGCAGTACTTC CASSQGCLSHEQYF
TRBJ1-3 NA TRBV7-2 NA TGTGCCAGCAGCCCAAGGGGAGGGACAAGCGCAAACACCATATATTTT CASSPRGGTSANTIYF
TRBJ1-5 NA TRBV6-1 once TGTGCCAGCAGTGATCAGTATTATCAGCCCCAGCATTTT CASSDQYYQPQHF
TRBJ2-7 NA TRBV5-5 NA TGTGCCAGCAGCTTGGGGGGGCCGTACGAGCAGTACTTC CASSLGGPYEQYF
TRBJ2-7 TRBD1 TRBV7-9 NA TGTGCCAGCAGCCAGGACAGGGCCCCGGGCGAGCAGTACTTC CASSQDRAPGEQYF
TRBJ1-3 NA TRBV19 NA TGTGCCAGTAGTATCCTCGGCTCTGGAAACACCATATATTTT CASSILGSGNTIYF
TRBJ1-1 NA TRBV19 NA TGTGCCAGTAGTACTAATAGATTCGCTGAAGCTTTCTTT CASSTNRFAEAFF
TRBJ1-6 NA TRBV28 NA TGTGCCAGCAGTTTATCCCTCTATTCTTATAATTCACCCCTCCACTTT CASSLSLYSYNSPLHF
TRBJ2-7 TRBD1 TRBV5-1 NA TGCGCCAGCAGCTGGGGACAGGGGTCCTACGAGCAGTACTTC CASSWGQGSYEQYF
TRBJ2-3 TRBD1 TRBV9 NA TGTGCCAGCAGCGTGAAGGGGGCGCGAGATACGCAGTATTTT CASSVKGARDTQYF
TRBJ2-1 TRBD2 TRBV15 NA TGTGCCACCAGCAGCCCTAGCGGGCCCTACAATGAGCAGTTCTTC CATSSPSGPYNEQFF
TRBJ1-2 NA TRBV7-9 once TGTGCCAGCAGCTTAGCGAAAGGGGGCTATGGCTACACCTTC CASSLAKGGYGYTF
TRBJ1-2 NA TRBV19 NA TGTGCCAGTAGTAGAACCTCGGCGGAATCCTATGGCTACACCTTC CASSRTSAESYGYTF
TRBJ2-3 TRBD2 TRBV6-4 NA TGTGCCTCCCGGCGGGAGGCGGGAGATACGCAGTATTTT CASRREAGDTQYF
TRBJ2-3 NA TRBV5-1 NA TGCGCCAGCAGCAAGAGGGTCAGGATAGATACGCAGTATTTT CASSKRVRIDTQYF
TRBJ2-4 NA TRBV27 NA TGTGCCAGCAGTTTATCGCGGCAGGCCAAAAACATTCAGTACTTC CASSLSRQAKNIQYF
TRBJ1-2 NA TRBV7-9 few TGTGCCAGCAGCCTACCCCCTATTAATAACTATGGCTACACCTTC CASSLPPINNYGYTF
TRBJ2-6 NA TRBV12-3/TRBV12-4 NA TGTGCCAGCAGACCAGACAGGGCCAACGTCCTGACTTTC CASRPDRANVLTF
TRBJ1-2 NA TRBV6-6 NA TGTGCCAGCAGACCCTTCCAGGGCAGCACGGAATATGGCTACACCTTC CASRPFQGSTEYGYTF
TRBJ2-7 TRBD2 TRBV7-2 NA TGTGCCAGCAGCTTAGCGGGGACTAGCGGGGGTTACGAGCAGTACTTC CASSLAGTSGGYEQYF
TRBJ2-2 NA TRBV2 NA TGTGCCAGCAGTGTTCAGGGGGGCACCGGGGAGCTGTTTTTT CASSVQGGTGELFF
TRBJ1-2 NA TRBV29-1 NA TGCAGCGTTTTTTCGCAGGGTCGTGGCTATGGCTACACCTTC CSVFSQGRGYGYTF
TRBJ2-2 NA TRBV27 NA TGTGCCAGTTCACTCCTGCGGGGACGACCCCAACTTGGGGAGCTGTTTTTT CASSLLRGRPQLGELFF
TRBJ1-4 NA TRBV5-1 NA TGCGCCAGCAGCCCGGGCCCCGAGGGGGCTAATGAAAAACTGTTTTTT CASSPGPEGANEKLFF
TRBJ2-5 TRBD2 TRBV5-1 once TGCGCCAGCAGCAGGACTAGCGGCCAAGAGACCCAGTACTTC CASSRTSGQETQYF
TRBJ2-7 NA TRBV6-2/TRBV6-3 NA TGTGCCAGCAGTTCCTTTAGCGGCACTTTCTCCTACGAGCAGTACTTC CASSSFSGTFSYEQYF
TRBJ2-1 NA TRBV5-4 NA TGTGCCAGCAGCTCTAATGTTGGCAATGAGCAGTTCTTC CASSSNVGNEQFF
TRBJ2-7 TRBD1 TRBV7-9 NA TGTGCCAGCAGCTTAGTCGGGACAGGCTCCTACGAGCAGTACTTC CASSLVGTGSYEQYF
TRBJ2-3 TRBD1 TRBV13 NA TGTGCCAGCAGCCCCAGGGACAGGAGCACAGATACGCAGTATTTT CASSPRDRSTDTQYF
TRBJ2-3 NA TRBV2 NA TGTGCCAGCAGTGTCGGAGATACGCAGTATTTT CASSVGDTQYF
TRBJ1-4 NA TRBV5-1 NA TGCGCCAGCAGCTTGGCTGAGGGGAGGGAACTGTTTTTT CASSLAEGRELFF
TRBJ2-1 NA TRBV5-8 few TGTGCCAGCAGCTTGACACAGCTACCCTACAATGAGCAGTTCTTC CASSLTQLPYNEQFF
TRBJ2-7 NA TRBV15 NA TGTGCCACCAGCAGATTGAGGGTTTCTCAGCAGTACTTC CATSRLRVSQQYF
TRBJ1-2 TRBD1 TRBV12-3/TRBV12-4 NA TGTGCCAGCAGATCGACAGGGAATGGCTACACCTTC CASRSTGNGYTF
TRBJ2-7 NA TRBV10-1 NA TGCGCCAGCAGCCCCGGCGGGCCGTACGAGCAGTACTTC CASSPGGPYEQYF
TRBJ2-1 NA TRBV29-1 NA TGCAGCGTTGAGAAGGACAGCCTAAGATGGAATGAGCAGTTCTTC CSVEKDSLRWNEQFF
TRBJ2-5 TRBD2 TRBV7-9 few TGTGCCAGCAGCTTGGGACTAGCGGACCAAGAGACCCAGTACTTC CASSLGLADQETQYF
TRBJ2-7 NA TRBV3-1/TRBV3-2 NA TGTGCCAGCAGCCAGTTAACCTACGAGCAGTACTTC CASSQLTYEQYF
TRBJ2-3 NA TRBV5-4 NA TGTGCCAGCAGCTTGGGACCTCCCGGGGGAGTCACAGATACGCAGTATTTT CASSLGPPGGVTDTQYF
TRBJ2-7 TRBD1 TRBV6-1 NA TGTGCCAGCAGGGAACAGGGGAAGGTCCCTACGAAACAGTACTTC CASREQGKVPTKQYF
TRBJ2-1 TRBD2 TRBV6-5 NA TGTGCCAGCAGTTACACTAGCGGTTTCTCCTACAATGAGCAGTTCTTC CASSYTSGFSYNEQFF
TRBJ1-2 TRBD1 TRBV7-9 once TGTGCCAGCAGCCCGACTCGGACAGGGGATGGCTACACCTTC CASSPTRTGDGYTF
TRBJ1-1 NA TRBV6-5 once TGTGCCAGCAGTTACGAGCCAAGTAACACTGAAGCTTTCTTT CASSYEPSNTEAFF
TRBJ2-7 NA TRBV16 few TGTGCCAGCAGCCATCAGGTTAGGGGCGAGCAGTACTTC CASSHQVRGEQYF
TRBJ1-1 NA TRBV6-2/TRBV6-3 NA TGTGCCAGCAGTCGAGGGGGATCGAACACTGAAGCTTTCTTT CASSRGGSNTEAFF
TRBJ2-1 TRBD2 TRBV30 NA TGTGCCTGGAGTGTAAGAGCGGGAGTAGGAAATGAGCAGTTCTTC CAWSVRAGVGNEQFF
TRBJ1-4 TRBD1 TRBV5-4 NA TGTGCCAGCACCGGACAGGGTGGAAACGAAAAACTGTTTTTT CASTGQGGNEKLFF
TRBJ2-2 TRBD2 TRBV27 NA TGTGCCAGCAGTTCCCTTCTAGCGGGAGTCACCGGGGAGCTGTTTTTT CASSSLLAGVTGELFF
TRBJ2-1 NA TRBV7-8 NA TGTGCCAGCAGTTCCCCGGGACTTCGGGGGGCACAGGAGCAGTTCTTC CASSSPGLRGAQEQFF
TRBJ1-6 NA TRBV10-3 NA TGTGCCATCAGAGGGGGCTATAATTCACCCCTCCACTTT CAIRGGYNSPLHF
TRBJ1-1 NA TRBV7-8 NA TGTGCCAGCAGCCCGCGGGACCGAAGAATAATCTCTGAAGCTTTCTTT CASSPRDRRIISEAFF
TRBJ1-3 NA TRBV15 NA TGTGCCACCAGCCCAGGAGACAGGCGCTCTGGAAACACCATATATTTT CATSPGDRRSGNTIYF
TRBJ2-7 TRBD2 TRBV2 NA TGTGCCGGCAGCGGGGGAGCGTACGAGCAGTACTTC CAGSGGAYEQYF
TRBJ2-3 TRBD2 TRBV7-9 NA TGTGCCAGCAGCCAGAAGGGACTAGCGGGGGTGAAGACAGATACGCAGTATTTT CASSQKGLAGVKTDTQYF
TRBJ1-2 TRBD1 TRBV5-1 once TGCGCCAGCAGCATCGGGACAGTCTATGGCTACACCTTC CASSIGTVYGYTF
TRBJ1-1 NA TRBV30 NA TGTGCCTGGAGGACGGGGCCGGGGGCTGAAGCTTTCTTT CAWRTGPGAEAFF